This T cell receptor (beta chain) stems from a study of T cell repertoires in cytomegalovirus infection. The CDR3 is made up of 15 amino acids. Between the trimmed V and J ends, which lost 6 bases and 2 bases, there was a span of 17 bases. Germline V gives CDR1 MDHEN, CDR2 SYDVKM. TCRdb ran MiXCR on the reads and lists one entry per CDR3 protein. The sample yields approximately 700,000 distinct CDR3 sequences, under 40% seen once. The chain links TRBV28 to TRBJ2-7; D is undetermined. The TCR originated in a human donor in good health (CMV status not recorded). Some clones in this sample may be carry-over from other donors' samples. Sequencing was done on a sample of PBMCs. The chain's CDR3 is CASSSPRRATYEQYF. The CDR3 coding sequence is TGTGCCAGCAGCTCACCCCGGAGAGCCACCTACGAGCAGTACTTC.